The TCR beta chain under discussion was sequenced for a study of cytomegalovirus exposure and HLA in healthy donors. On this clone: The antigen remains unidentified.

Findings and limits, study-wide: It was in a later analysis that TCR association rates were seen to vary by HLA locus, highest for DRB1 and lowest for HLA-C.

Germline CDR1 reads SGHAT; CDR2 reads FQNNGV. The CDR3 length is 14 residues. V trimming: 10 bases; J trimming: 4 bases; junction bases outside the gene matches: 9. All donors participated as healthy donors of bone marrow. Primers: 60 Vbeta forward and 13 Jbeta reverse. Using immunoSEQ multiplex PCR, the repertoire was profiled, and TCRdb retains in-frame clones only, with some absent. The data contain some 200,000 clones, approximately 84% of them singletons. This TCR derives from a woman in her fifties or sixties in good health and CMV-seropositive. The material sequenced was PBMCs. V usage is TRBV11-2 and J usage is TRBJ2-2; 7 nucleotides align to TRBD2. CDR3 loop: CATRFGGSTGELFF. The CDR3 DNA reads as TGTGCCACCCGGTTCGGGGGGTCCACCGGGGAGCTGTTTTTT.